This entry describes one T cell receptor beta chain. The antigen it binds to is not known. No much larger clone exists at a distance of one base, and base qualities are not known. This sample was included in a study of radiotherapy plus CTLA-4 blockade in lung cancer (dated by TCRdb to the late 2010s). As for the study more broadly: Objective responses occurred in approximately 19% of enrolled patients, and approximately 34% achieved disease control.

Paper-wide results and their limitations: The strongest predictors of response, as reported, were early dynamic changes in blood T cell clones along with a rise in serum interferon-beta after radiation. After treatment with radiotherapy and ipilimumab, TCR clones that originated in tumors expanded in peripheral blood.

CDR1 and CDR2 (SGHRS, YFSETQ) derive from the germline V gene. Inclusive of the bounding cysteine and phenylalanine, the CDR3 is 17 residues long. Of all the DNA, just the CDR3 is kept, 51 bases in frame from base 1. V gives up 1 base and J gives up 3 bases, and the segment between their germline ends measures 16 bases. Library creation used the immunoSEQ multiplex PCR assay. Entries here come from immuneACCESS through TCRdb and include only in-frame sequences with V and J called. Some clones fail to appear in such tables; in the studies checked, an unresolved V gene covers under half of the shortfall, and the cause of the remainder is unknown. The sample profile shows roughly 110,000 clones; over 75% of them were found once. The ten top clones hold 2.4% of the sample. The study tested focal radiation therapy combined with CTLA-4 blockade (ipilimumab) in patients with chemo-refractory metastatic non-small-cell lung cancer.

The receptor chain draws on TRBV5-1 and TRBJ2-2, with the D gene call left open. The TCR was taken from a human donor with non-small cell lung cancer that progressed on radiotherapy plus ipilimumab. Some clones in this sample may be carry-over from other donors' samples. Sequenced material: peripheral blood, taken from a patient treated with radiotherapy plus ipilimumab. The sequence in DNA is TGCGCCAGCAGCTTGAAGGGTATGGTTACCGACACCGGGGAGCTGTTTTTT. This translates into CASSLKGMVTDTGELFF.